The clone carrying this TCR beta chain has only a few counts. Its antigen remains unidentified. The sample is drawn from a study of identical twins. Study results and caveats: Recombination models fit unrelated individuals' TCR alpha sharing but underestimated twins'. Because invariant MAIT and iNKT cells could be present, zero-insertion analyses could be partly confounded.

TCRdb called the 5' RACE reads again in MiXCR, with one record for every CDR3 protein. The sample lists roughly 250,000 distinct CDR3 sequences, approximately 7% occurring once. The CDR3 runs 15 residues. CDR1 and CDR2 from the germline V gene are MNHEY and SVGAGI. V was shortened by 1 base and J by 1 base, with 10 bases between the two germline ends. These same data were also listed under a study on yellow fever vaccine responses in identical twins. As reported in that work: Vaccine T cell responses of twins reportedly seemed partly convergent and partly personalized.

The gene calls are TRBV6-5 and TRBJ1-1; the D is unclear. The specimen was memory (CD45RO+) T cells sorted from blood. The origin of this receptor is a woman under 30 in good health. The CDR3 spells CASSYLQKANTEAFF. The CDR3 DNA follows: TGTGCCAGCAGTTACTTACAAAAAGCGAACACTGAAGCTTTCTTT.